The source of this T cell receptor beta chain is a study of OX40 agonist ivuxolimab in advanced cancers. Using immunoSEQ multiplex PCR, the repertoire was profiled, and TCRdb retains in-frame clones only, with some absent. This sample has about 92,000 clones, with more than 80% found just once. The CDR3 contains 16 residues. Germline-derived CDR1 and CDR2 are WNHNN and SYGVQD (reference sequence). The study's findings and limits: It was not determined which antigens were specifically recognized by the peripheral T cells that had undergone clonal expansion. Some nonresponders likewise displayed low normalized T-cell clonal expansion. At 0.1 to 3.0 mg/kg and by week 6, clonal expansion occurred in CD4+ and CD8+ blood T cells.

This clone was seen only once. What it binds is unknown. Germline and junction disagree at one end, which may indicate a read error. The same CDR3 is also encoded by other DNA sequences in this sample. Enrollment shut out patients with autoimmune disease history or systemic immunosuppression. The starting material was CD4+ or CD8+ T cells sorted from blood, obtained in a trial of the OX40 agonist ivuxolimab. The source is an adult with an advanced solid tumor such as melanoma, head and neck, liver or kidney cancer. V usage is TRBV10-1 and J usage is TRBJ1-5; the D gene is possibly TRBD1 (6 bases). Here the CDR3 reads CASKGSRTDRNQPQHF. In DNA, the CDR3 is TGCGCCAGCAAGGGGTCTAGGACAGATAGGAATCAACCCCAGCATTTT.